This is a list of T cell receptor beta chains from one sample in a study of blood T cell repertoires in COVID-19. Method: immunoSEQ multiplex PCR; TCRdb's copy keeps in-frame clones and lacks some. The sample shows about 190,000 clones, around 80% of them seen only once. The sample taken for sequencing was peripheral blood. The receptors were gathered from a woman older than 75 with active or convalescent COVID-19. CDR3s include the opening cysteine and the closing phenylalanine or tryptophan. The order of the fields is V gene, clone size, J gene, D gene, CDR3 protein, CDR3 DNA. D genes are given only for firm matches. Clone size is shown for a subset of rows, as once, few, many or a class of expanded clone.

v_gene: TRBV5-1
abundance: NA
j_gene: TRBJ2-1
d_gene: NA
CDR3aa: CASSLEGQPTYNEQFF
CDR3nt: TGCGCCAGCAGCTTGGAAGGACAGCCGACCTACAATGAGCAGTTCTTC

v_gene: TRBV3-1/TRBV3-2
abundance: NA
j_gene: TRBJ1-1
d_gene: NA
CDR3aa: CASSQSHRNTEAFF
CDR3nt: TGTGCCAGCAGCCAATCCCACAGGAACACTGAAGCTTTCTTT

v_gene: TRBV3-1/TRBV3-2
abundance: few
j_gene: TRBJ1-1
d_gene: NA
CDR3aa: CASSPVLGANTEAFF
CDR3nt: TGTGCCAGCAGCCCCGTGTTGGGGGCGAACACTGAAGCTTTCTTT

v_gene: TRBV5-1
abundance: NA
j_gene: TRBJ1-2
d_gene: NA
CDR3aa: CASSLGDAGAVYGYTF
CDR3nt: TGCGCCAGCAGCTTGGGGGACGCGGGGGCGGTCTATGGCTACACCTTC

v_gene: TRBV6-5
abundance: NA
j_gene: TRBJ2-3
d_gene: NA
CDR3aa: CASTYADGVDTQYF
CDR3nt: TGTGCCAGCACCTATGCAGACGGGGTCGATACGCAGTATTTT

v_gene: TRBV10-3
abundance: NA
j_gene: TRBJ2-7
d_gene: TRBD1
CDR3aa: CAISAGTGGYEQYF
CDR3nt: TGTGCCATCAGTGCCGGGACAGGGGGCTACGAGCAGTACTTC

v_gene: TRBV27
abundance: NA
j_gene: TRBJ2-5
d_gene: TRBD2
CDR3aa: CASSFLGRGGETQYF
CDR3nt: TGTGCCAGCAGTTTCCTTGGTCGCGGGGGAGAGACCCAGTACTTC

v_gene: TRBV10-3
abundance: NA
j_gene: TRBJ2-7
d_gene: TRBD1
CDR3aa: CAISQERQGASEQYF
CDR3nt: TGTGCCATCAGCCAAGAAAGACAGGGGGCGAGTGAGCAGTACTTC

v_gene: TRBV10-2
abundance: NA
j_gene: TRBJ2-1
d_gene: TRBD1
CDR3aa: CASSDPDRGVPGNEQFF
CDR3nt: TGCGCCAGCAGTGACCCCGACAGGGGGGTCCCTGGGAATGAGCAGTTCTTC

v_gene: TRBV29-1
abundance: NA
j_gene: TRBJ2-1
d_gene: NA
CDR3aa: CSVVRGTAYNEQFF
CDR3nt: TGCAGCGTTGTGCGCGGGACAGCCTACAATGAGCAGTTCTTC

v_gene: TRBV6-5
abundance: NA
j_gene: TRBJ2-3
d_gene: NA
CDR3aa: CASLRDTSTDTQYF
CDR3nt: TGTGCCAGCCTAAGGGACACTAGCACAGATACGCAGTATTTT

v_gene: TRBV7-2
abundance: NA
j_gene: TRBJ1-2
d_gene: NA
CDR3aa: CASSLAAGFYYGYTF
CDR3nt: TGTGCCAGCAGCTTAGCAGCCGGGTTCTACTATGGCTACACCTTC